These 23 T cell receptor delta chains were sequenced from one sample in a study of γδ T cells in repeated Plasmodium falciparum infection. TCRdb re-called clones from the multiplex PCR reads via CATT. The sample records 93,000 or so delta-chain clones, 0.75% to 1% being singletons. Vgamma9/Vdelta2+ and Vdelta2-negative gammadelta T cells were flow-sorted from PBMC for bulk sequencing. What was sequenced was gamma-delta T cells from blood. Receptors originate from a pool of human donors (malaria-infected and uninfected, not separated).

This clone was detected a few times. One base separates it from a far larger clone, so it is likely a read error. Other DNA sequences in the sample encode the same CDR3. The chain couples TRDV1 to TRDJ1; TRDD3 matches 12 bases. The J gene, not given by TCRdb, was assigned here from a germline match of the nucleotide sequence. CDR1 TSWWSYY and CDR2 QGS come from the germline V gene. This CDR3 comprises 18 residues. The CDR3 bases are TGTGCCCTCACCCTAACCTTACTGGGGGATACTCTCACCGATAAACTCATCTTT. Protein sequence: CALTLTLLGDTLTDKLIF.

The sample holds a few counts of this clone. A far larger clone is off by one base, so a read error is likely. Other DNA sequences of this sample code for an identical CDR3. The rearrangement uses TRDV1 and TRDJ3, with a weak D call TRDD2 (6 bases). TCRdb gives no J gene; it was assigned here by matching the DNA to germline. Deletions cut 4 bases from V and 0 bases from J, with 25 bases between. The CDR3 is made up of 22 amino acids. Looked up from germline, CDR1 is TSWWSYY and CDR2 is QGS. This chain's CDR3 is CALGGLPPGYLPSSWDTRQMFF. The DNA of the CDR3 is TGTGCTCTTGGGGGGCTTCCTCCGGGGTACCTACCGAGCTCCTGGGACACCCGACAGATGTTTTTC.

About this clone itself: For this DNA, TCRdb reports the protein of a much larger clone, which diverges at residue 12, most likely from a read error; the protein presented here is translated directly from the DNA. The CDR3 sequence: CACDTVQPHWGTRPNHTDKLIF. The CDR3 DNA reads as TGTGCCTGTGACACCGTTCAACCCCACTGGGGGACACGCCCGAATCACACCGATAAACTCATCTTT. This rearrangement joins TRDV2 to TRDJ1; 9 nucleotides align to TRDD3. The J gene is absent in TCRdb and was assigned here via DNA matching to germline. The V gene end was trimmed by 0 bases and the J gene end by 0 bases; junction bases not matched to a gene: 22. Germline loops: CDR1 GEAIGNYY, CDR2 EKD. This CDR3 comprises 22 residues.

Notes on this clone: The protein TCRdb gives is from a much larger clone and does not agree with this DNA's translation at residue 13, likely a read error; the protein shown here comes from the DNA. CDR3 coding DNA: TGTGCCTGTGACACCGTGGGCAGTGTGGTGGGGGACTACACCGATAAACTCATCTTT. Residues: CACDTVGSVVGDYTDKLIF. The genes are TRDV2 and TRDJ1; TRDD3 aligns across 7 bases. TCRdb supplies no J gene; here it was assigned by aligning the nucleotide sequence to germline. The CDR3 has 19 residues. With 0 bases clipped from V and 0 bases from J, the junction kept 15 bases outside the gene matches. Looked up from germline, CDR1 is GEAIGNYY and CDR2 is EKD.

On this clone itself: This sequence may be a read error, since a much larger clone differs from it by one base. Other DNA variants within this sample encode the same CDR3. The genes are TRDV1 and TRDJ1; 7 bases are shared with TRDD3. The J segment lost 4 bases and the V segment lost 3 bases, leaving 32 bases of the junction unmatched. The CDR3 has 23 amino acids. Germline V gene data show CDR1 as TSWWSYY and CDR2 as QGS. The CDR3 loop is CALGEPPGESSVPGDDSLDKLIF. In nucleotides, the CDR3 is TGTGCTCTTGGGGAGCCCCCTGGGGAGAGTTCCGTACCGGGGGATGATTCCCTCGATAAACTCATCTTT.

This clone was detected a few times. This is likely an artifact of a read error, given a far larger clone one base away. Other nucleotide sequences in the sample specify the same CDR3. The rearrangement joins TRDV2 to TRDJ1; TRDD3 agrees at 9 bases. The J gene, not given by TCRdb, was assigned here from a germline match of the nucleotide sequence. The CDR3 length is 22 residues. V trimming: 3 bases; J trimming: 0 bases; junction bases outside the gene matches: 25. In germline, CDR1 is GEAIGNYY, CDR2 EKD. The CDR3 DNA sequence: TGTGCCTGTGACGAAATTACAACATTGACTGGGGGACCCTTATCGTACACCGATAAACTCATCTTT. It specifies CACDEITTLTGGPLSYTDKLIF.

This clone was recorded at least ten times. This probably arose from a read error, given a far larger clone one base away. The same CDR3 also results from other DNA sequences found in this sample. The gene calls are TRDV3 and TRDJ1; 13 positions agree with TRDD3. CDR1 and CDR2 from the germline V gene are TVYSNPD and GDNSRS (reference sequence). This CDR3 is built from 18 residues. J lost 5 bases, V lost 2 bases, and 17 bases had no gene match. CDR3 sequence (DNA): TGTGCCTTTCCCTCCCCTTGCGTACTGGGGGATACGCAGGATAAACTCATCTTT. Protein product: CAFPSPCVLGDTQDKLIF.

This clone was picked up a small number of times. A far bigger clonotype differs at one base, so this is likely a read error. Within the sample, other DNA sequences also encode this same CDR3. This chain links TRDV1 with TRDJ1; possible D gene TRDD3, 6 bases. CDR3 length equals 20 residues. Germline V lookup: CDR1 TSWWSYY, CDR2 QGS. CDR3 amino acids: CALGGPVLGWGKWCTDKLIF. CDR3 sequence (DNA): TGCGCTCTTGGGGGGCCTGTCCTTGGCTGGGGAAAATGGTGCACCGATAAACTCATCTTT.

This clone has only a few counts. Translating this DNA gives a protein that differs at residue 12 from the TCRdb one, which belongs to a much larger clone; a read error is likely, and the protein shown is this translation. J is TRDJ1 and V is TRDV1; TRDD2 agrees at 7 bases. Assignment of the J gene here rests on matching the DNA to germline, because TCRdb gives none. Trimming cost V 4 bases and J 1 base; bases outside gene matches: 24. From germline, CDR1 is TSWWSYY and CDR2 QGS. This CDR3 spans 21 amino acids. The CDR3 loop reads CALGAPFLTGSGRRCTDKLIF. The CDR3 DNA follows: TGTGCTCTTGGGGCCCCCTTCCTGACCGGGTCTGGGAGACGTTGCACCGATAAACTCATCTTT.

This clone has just a few counts. The protein that TCRdb holds for this DNA derives from a much larger clone and differs from the translated DNA at residue 5, which likely indicates a read error; the protein shown here is translated from the DNA. The V and J genes are TRDV2 and TRDJ2, with 9 bases matching TRDD3. The length of the CDR3 is 19 residues. CDR1 is GEAIGNYY, CDR2 EKD, per germline. Trimming cost V 3 bases and J 0 bases; bases outside gene matches: 13. CDR3 sequence: CACDAVAAGGSSLTAQLFF. The CDR3 DNA reads TGTGCCTGTGACGCGGTCGCGGCTGGGGGATCATCTTTGACAGCACAACTCTTCTTT.

This clone was found a few times. TCRdb shows a much larger clone's protein in place of this DNA's translation, and the two differ at residue 10, likely through a read error; the protein shown is translated from the DNA. The chain couples TRDV1 to TRDJ1; TRDD2 is a possible D gene (6 bases). No J gene was available from TCRdb, and it was assigned here by a germline match of the DNA. This CDR3 region has 18 residues. Germline-derived CDR1 and CDR2 are TSWWSYY and QGS. V lost 4 bases, J lost 8 bases, and 29 bases lay in between. As DNA, the CDR3 is TGTGCTCTTGGGGTTTTCCTAAAAGGGATGCAAACGAAGCACAAACTCATCTTT. Translated: CALGVFLKGMQTKHKLIF.

Remarks on this clone: The TCRdb protein, from a much larger clone, departs from this DNA's translation at residue 18, likely by read error; the protein shown derives from the DNA. The J gene is TRDJ1, the V gene TRDV1, with 11 bases that match TRDD3. Germline V lookup: CDR1 TSWWSYY, CDR2 QGS. This CDR3 region has 22 residues. The DNA of the CDR3 is TGTGCTCTTGGGGACCTTTCCTCCTACGGGTTACTGGGGGATAGGAACACCGCTAAACTCATCTTT. This translates into CALGDLSSYGLLGDRNTAKLIF.

In its sample, this clone was seen a few times. This likely came from a read error, as a far larger clone is one base away. Other DNA variants within this sample encode the same CDR3. No J gene call was made, and the V gene is TRDV1; the DNA was not used to check the table's D call, TRDD3. Germline lookup yields CDR1 TSWWSYY and CDR2 QGS. The CDR3 runs 19 residues. As DNA, the CDR3 is TGTGCTCTTGGGGGACGTATAAACCGCTCGTGTAGGGACACCGATAAACTTATCTTT. The encoded protein is CALGGRINRSCRDTDKLIF.

This clone was observed a few times. For this DNA, TCRdb reports the protein of a much larger clone, which diverges at residue 11, most likely from a read error; the protein presented here is translated directly from the DNA. The chain employs TRDV1 and TRDJ1, with D tentatively TRDD2 (6 bases). No J gene is reported in TCRdb; it was inferred here by comparing the DNA with germline. Germline V gene sequence: CDR1 TSWWSYY, CDR2 QGS. The V gene lost 4 bases and the J gene lost 4 bases, with 34 bases spanning the gap. The length of the CDR3 is 21 residues. CDR3 loop: CALGGTHLPTTNPWSHDKLIF. The CDR3 DNA sequence: TGTGCTCTTGGGGGGACACACCTTCCCACGACAAACCCCTGGTCCCACGATAAACTCATCTTT.

This clone was seen only a few times. This likely came from a read error, as a far larger clone is one base away. Different DNA sequences within this sample yield the same CDR3. J is TRDJ1 and V is TRDV1; 7 nucleotides agree with TRDD3. V shed 0 bases and J 3 bases; nucleotides not matched to a gene: 13. The CDR3 consists of 18 residues. CDR1 and CDR2 (germline): TSWWSYY, QGS. CDR3 nucleotide sequence: TGTGCTCTTGGGGAACTAACGGGCTCAGGATACGGAGCCGATAAACTCATCTTT. Protein product: CALGELTGSGYGADKLIF.

This clone was detected only a few times. This is likely an artifact of a read error, given a far larger clone one base away. Other DNA sequences in the same sample also yield this CDR3. There is no J gene call, but TRDV2 is given as the V gene; the table's TRDD3 call for D was not verified on the DNA. Germline V gene sequence: CDR1 GEAIGNYY, CDR2 EKD. The CDR3 covers 16 residues. The CDR3 spells CACDTVGGGDTDKLIF. As DNA, the CDR3 is TGTGCCTGTGACACCGTTGGGGGAGGGGACACCGATAAACTCATCTTC.

A word on this clone: The translation of this DNA and the TCRdb protein of a much larger clone differ at residue 9, probably owing to a read error; the protein shown here is translated from the DNA. The chain carries TRDV2 and TRDJ1; TRDD3 matches 10 bases. The J gene comes from matching the DNA to germline here; TCRdb lacks it. CDR3 length: 20 amino acids. Germline CDR1 and CDR2: GEAIGNYY and EKD. V lost 2 bases to trimming and J lost 7 bases; unmatched junction nucleotides: 24. Written as DNA, the CDR3 is TGTGCCTGTGACAGCGTTCGGAACCGGGGGGATACGGTTGCGCGTTCTAAACTCATCTTT. Translated: CACDSVRNRGDTVARSKLIF.

A note on this clone: TCRdb lists the protein of a much larger clone for this DNA, which differs at residue 21, so this is likely a read error; the protein given here is translated from the DNA itself. V gene TRDV1 combines with J gene TRDJ1, with 7 positions matching TRDD3. Germline V gene sequence: CDR1 TSWWSYY, CDR2 QGS. The length of the CDR3 is 22 residues. The CDR3 DNA reads as TGTGCTCTTGGGGAACTCAAGGTACCTACTGGGGATAAGCCCGGGGACACCGATAAACTCACCTTT. It yields the protein CALGELKVPTGDKPGDTDKLTF.

In its sample, this clone was seen a few times. This DNA's translation differs at residue 15 from TCRdb's protein, which comes from a much larger clone; a read error is likely, and the protein shown is translated from the DNA. The genes are TRDV1 and TRDJ1; D not resolved. This CDR3 comprises 17 residues. Germline CDR1 TSWWSYY, CDR2 QGS. CDR3 in amino acids: CALGEPLTRTPTDKPIF. For the CDR3, the DNA is TGTGCTCTTGGGGAACCCCTAACCCGTACCCCCACCGATAAACCCATCTTT.

Only a few counts were recorded for this clone. A far larger clone is a single base away, which makes a read error likely. This specimen includes other DNA sequences encoding the same CDR3. The rearrangement joins TRDV2 to TRDJ1; 7 positions agree with TRDD3. The J gene comes from matching the DNA to germline here; TCRdb lacks it. Germline V gene lookup returns CDR1 GEAIGNYY and CDR2 EKD. The junction had 7 bases not matched to a gene; V was cut back by 1 base and J by 0 bases. The CDR3 consists of 16 residues. The CDR3 here is CACDTMGDTDTDKLIF. The CDR3, as DNA: TGTGCCTGTGACACGATGGGGGACACGGACACCGATAAACTCATCTTT.

The sample holds a few counts of this clone. The mismatch at residue 15 between this DNA's translation and the TCRdb protein of a much larger clone likely reflects a read error; the protein shown is translated from the DNA. The chain recombines TRDV2 with TRDJ1, with a tentative D call TRDD3 (6 bases). As TCRdb names no J gene, one was assigned here on the basis of a DNA match to germline. The CDR3 is made up of 19 amino acids. Germline lookup yields CDR1 GEAIGNYY and CDR2 EKD. CDR3 coding DNA: TGTGCCTGTGACACCGAAGCGTTGAACTGGGACCCGTACACCGGTAAACTCATCTTT. It yields the protein CACDTEALNWDPYTGKLIF.

In regard to this clone: TCRdb has a much larger clone's protein, which differs at residue 23 from the translation of this DNA, likely because of a read error; what is shown is the protein translated from the DNA. The V and J genes are TRDV1 and TRDJ1; 8 positions agree with TRDD3. The CDR3 is 25 amino acids. Germline assignment: CDR1 TSWWSYY and CDR2 QGS. The CDR3 reads CALGELPAVALTRILGGSRADKHIF. CDR3 sequence (DNA): TGTGCTCTTGGGGAACTTCCCGCGGTGGCCCTTACGAGGATACTGGGGGGTTCCCGGGCCGATAAACACATCTTT.

There are a few counts of this clone. This DNA translates differently at residue 17 from the TCRdb protein, which is that of a much larger clone; a read error is likely, and the protein shown is the DNA's own translation. The chain joins TRDV1 to TRDJ2; D could derive from TRDD2 or TRDD3 (5 bases each). TCRdb is silent on the J gene; assignment here came from matching the DNA to germline. Germline CDR1 and CDR2: TSWWSYY and QGS. The CDR3 sequence is 20 residues long. This CDR3 is CALGEPLLSGIYDETAKLFF. In DNA form, the CDR3 reads TGTGCTCTTGGGGAACCTCTCCTAAGTGGGATTTACGATGAGACAGCAAAACTCTTCTTT.